Listed here are 27 T cell receptor beta chains from one sample, sequenced in a study of cytomegalovirus exposure and HLA in healthy donors. The PCR ran on 60 Vbeta and 13 Jbeta primers. Measured with immunoSEQ multiplex PCR; TCRdb has only the in-frame clones, and not every one. The table lists approximately 110,000 clones, less than 90% of them singletons. The sample consisted of PBMCs. The receptors come from a man aged 45-65 years in good health and CMV-seronegative.

This clone was counted only a few times. The V call is TRBV30, the J call TRBJ1-1, with no clear D. CDR1 is GTSNPN, CDR2 SVGIG, per germline (reference sequence). The CDR3 is 13 residues long. V gave up 2 bases and J gave up 4 bases, with 11 bases separating them. CDR3 coding DNA: TGTGCCTGGAGTAAGAGGCGGGGCACTGAAGCTTTCTTT. Translating gives CAWSKRRGTEAFF.

V and J are TRBV7-3 and TRBJ2-3; 7 bases agree with TRBD1. The germline CDR1 and CDR2 sequences are SGHTA and FQGTGA. The ends lost 3 bases at V and 0 bases at J; junction bases unmatched: 3. The CDR3 sequence is 15 residues long. This chain's CDR3 is CASSFPGQSTDTQYF. The CDR3 bases are TGTGCCAGCAGCTTCCCGGGACAGAGCACAGATACGCAGTATTTT.

The chain uses TRBV7-8 and TRBJ1-5; D is uncertain. Germline V gene sequence: CDR1 SGHVS, CDR2 FQNEAQ. CDR3 length: 15 residues. Trimming stripped 1 base from V and 6 bases from J, with 13 bases between. CDR3 in DNA: TGTGCCAGCAGCTTAGGTACCAGAGGCGGTCAGCCCCAGCATTTT. This gives the protein CASSLGTRGGQPQHF.

This rearrangement joins TRBV19 to TRBJ2-3, with TRBD1 identical over 11 bases. Trimming at V came to 4 bases and at J to 1 base, leaving 1 base not matched to a gene. The CDR3 has 15 residues. Germline lookup yields CDR1 LNHDA and CDR2 SQIVND (reference sequence). The DNA for the CDR3 is TGTGCCAGTAGTACGGGACAGGGGGGCACAGATACGCAGTATTTT. This codes for CASSTGQGGTDTQYF.

V is TRBV6-1 and J is TRBJ2-7, with D uncertain. Trimming left V 6 bases short and J 2 bases short, with 8 bases between. CDR3 length: 12 residues. Looked up from germline, CDR1 is MNHNS and CDR2 is SASEGT. The CDR3 sequence is CASSPLPYEQYF. The CDR3, as DNA: TGTGCCAGCAGCCCCCTCCCCTACGAGCAGTACTTC.

This clone was detected only a few times. The J gene is TRBJ2-5, the V gene TRBV7-2, with TRBD1 identical over 11 bases. Trimming removed 5 bases from V and 4 bases from J; junction bases left unmatched: 3. Germline-derived CDR1 and CDR2 are SGHTA and FQGNSA. The CDR3 runs 14 residues. This chain's CDR3 is CASSRGTGGETQYF. The CDR3 DNA sequence: TGTGCCAGCAGCCGGGGGACAGGGGGAGAGACCCAGTACTTC.

The rearrangement links TRBV21-1 to TRBJ1-5; the table's D call, TRBD1, has no DNA check behind it. TRBV21-1 is designated a pseudogene. The CDR3 extends over 15 amino acids. The CDR3 bases are TGTGCCAGCAGCAAAGTGGGTTTGGGCTACCAGCCCCAGCATTTT. Amino acids: CASSKVGLGYQPQHF.

V gene TRBV30 combines with J gene TRBJ1-5, with TRBD1 matching over 8 bases. The trim removed 0 bases at V and 2 bases at J, leaving 9 bases unmatched. The CDR3 runs to 17 residues. From germline, CDR1 is GTSNPN and CDR2 SVGIG (reference sequence). Written as DNA, the CDR3 is TGTGCCTGGAGTGTACCGACCGGGACAGGCGGCAATCAGCCCCAGCATTTT. It yields the protein CAWSVPTGTGGNQPQHF.

The chain has TRBV19 and TRBJ1-1; TRBD1 might be the D (6 bases). Deletions cut 7 bases from V and 1 base from J, with 13 bases between. This CDR3 has 14 residues. In germline, CDR1 is LNHDA, CDR2 SQIVND (reference sequence). This CDR3 is CASTNDRKNTEAFF. In DNA, the CDR3 is TGTGCCAGTACTAACGACAGGAAGAACACTGAAGCTTTCTTT.

The V gene is TRBV30, the J gene TRBJ2-5; 8 positions match TRBD1. CDR3 length: 14 residues. Unmatched junction bases numbered 7, after V lost 3 bases and J lost 4 bases. From germline, CDR1 is GTSNPN and CDR2 SVGIG (reference sequence). In DNA form, the CDR3 reads TGTGCCTGGAGCGCGGGGCAGGGGGCAGAGACCCAGTACTTC. Translation: CAWSAGQGAETQYF.

The genes are TRBV5-1 and TRBJ1-6; TRBD1 agrees at 8 bases. The CDR3 has 15 residues. Germline-derived CDR1 and CDR2 are SGHRS and YFSETQ. Losses at the gene ends were 4 bases for V and 4 bases for J; bases not matched to a gene: 4. DNA for the CDR3: TGCGCCAGCAGCGTGACAGGGGATTATAATTCACCCCTCCACTTT. Amino acids: CASSVTGDYNSPLHF.

The chain employs TRBV6-1 and TRBJ1-1; weak D call: TRBD1 (5 bases). The CDR3 has 13 residues. V lost 3 bases to trimming and J lost 1 base, with 6 bases between them. CDR1 is MNHNS, CDR2 SASEGT, per germline. The CDR3 region has the DNA TGTGCCAGCAGTGAGCAGGGGAACACTGAAGCTTTCTTT. Translated, it gives CASSEQGNTEAFF.

The chain carries TRBV18 and TRBJ1-1, with 10 bases lining up with TRBD1. Germline CDR1 KGHSH, CDR2 LQKENI. Germline trimming cut 3 bases from V and 5 bases from J; bases unmatched to any gene: 6. The CDR3 has 15 residues. CDR3 DNA: TGTGCCAGCTCACCCGTGGACAGGGGGACGACTGAAGCTTTCTTT. This codes for CASSPVDRGTTEAFF.

The chain uses TRBV7-2 and TRBJ2-5, with D possibly matching TRBD2 (6 bases). Trimming left V 5 bases short and J 5 bases short, with 18 bases between. The CDR3 spans 15 residues. Per the germline V gene, CDR1 is SGHTA and CDR2 is FQGNSA. The CDR3 DNA sequence: TGTGCCAGCAGCGTAACGGGGGTAAGGGCGGAGACCCAGTACTTC. Its translation: CASSVTGVRAETQYF. The variable domain in full, completed from reference TRBV7-2 and TRBJ2-5, reads GAGVSQSPSNKVTEKGKDVELRCDPISGHTALYWYRQSLGQGLEFLIYFQGNSAPDKSGLPSDRFSAERTGGSVSTLTIQRTQQEDSAVYLCASSVTGVRAETQYFGPGTRLLVL.

The CDR3 DNA reads as TGTGCCAGCAGTCTTGACAGGGCCCGCTCCTACGAGCAGTACTTC. Its protein product is CASSLDRARSYEQYF. The V and J genes are TRBV28 and TRBJ2-7; the match to TRBD1 covers 7 bases. The J segment lost 0 bases and the V segment lost 5 bases, leaving 7 bases of the junction unmatched. The CDR3 has 15 residues. Per the germline V gene, CDR1 is MDHEN and CDR2 is SYDVKM.

The rearrangement uses TRBV9 and TRBJ1-1, with 12 bases that match TRBD1. CDR3 length: 15 residues. The V gene end was trimmed by 1 base and the J gene end by 4 bases; junction bases not matched to a gene: 2. CDR1 and CDR2 from the germline V gene are SGDLS and YYNGEE. CDR3 sequence: CASSVLGQGATEAFF. Here the CDR3 DNA reads TGTGCCAGCAGCGTATTGGGACAGGGGGCCACTGAAGCTTTCTTT.

This chain joins TRBV5-1 and TRBJ2-7; TRBD1 agrees at 9 bases. The CDR3 runs to 15 residues. Trimming took 0 bases from V and 2 from J; bases not matched to a gene: 3. Germline V gives CDR1 SGHRS, CDR2 YFSETQ. The chain's CDR3 is CASSLETGGTYEQYF. CDR3 bases: TGCGCCAGCAGCTTGGAGACAGGGGGTACCTACGAGCAGTACTTC.

Notes on this clone: One end of the junction does not line up with germline, which may come from a read error. The chain carries TRBV29-1 and TRBJ2-2; TRBD2 agrees at 12 bases. The CDR3 loop spans 14 amino acids. CDR1 and CDR2 from the germline V gene are SQVTM and ANQGSEA. CDR3 residues: CSSRLAGETGEPFF. The CDR3 coding sequence is TGCAGCTCCCGACTAGCGGGAGAAACCGGGGAGCCGTTTTTT.

The chain is built from TRBV7-2 and TRBJ1-3, with TRBD1 matching 7 bases. Looked up from germline, CDR1 is SGHTA and CDR2 is FQGNSA. CDR3 size: 15 residues. Trimming at V came to 6 bases and at J to 4 bases, leaving 9 bases not matched to a gene. CDR3 sequence: CASSQATGHGNTIYF. The CDR3 DNA reads as TGTGCCAGCAGTCAAGCGACAGGGCACGGAAACACCATATATTTT.

The chain uses TRBV10-3 and TRBJ2-7, with a tentative D call TRBD2 (5 bases). Germline V lookup: CDR1 ENHRY, CDR2 SYGVKD. V was pared by 1 base and J by 5 bases, with 9 bases between. The CDR3 consists of 13 residues. CDR3 bases: TGTGCCATCAGTGAGTACCGGGAAAACGAGCAGTACTTC. Protein product: CAISEYRENEQYF.

The V gene is TRBV5-4, the J gene TRBJ1-2, with D tentatively TRBD1 (6 bases). Per germline, CDR1 SGHNT and CDR2 YYREEE (reference sequence). The CDR3 sequence is 14 residues long. Between the trimmed V and J ends, which lost 1 base and 6 bases, there was a span of 13 bases. CDR3 bases: TGTGCCAGCAGCTTGTTTCACAGGGATAATGGCTACACCTTC. This encodes CASSLFHRDNGYTF.

The gene calls are TRBV4-1 and TRBJ1-6; TRBD1 is a possible D gene (5 bases). Germline CDR1 MGHRA, CDR2 YSYEKL. The CDR3 spans 17 residues. V lost 4 bases and J 6 bases, leaving 19 bases between the germline ends. The CDR3 nucleotides are TGCGCCAGCAGCCCTTTATCGAGACAGCAGACTAATTCACCCCTCCACTTT. As protein: CASSPLSRQQTNSPLHF.

The rearrangement uses TRBV4-2 and TRBJ2-7; TRBD2 aligns across 9 bases. After removal of 1 base from V and 5 bases from J, the junction contained 9 bases not matched to a gene. The CDR3 is 16 residues long. Germline-derived CDR1 and CDR2 are LGHNA and YNFKEQ. This chain's CDR3 is CASSQGPGLASDEQYF. The CDR3 nucleotides are TGTGCCAGCAGCCAAGGTCCCGGACTAGCGAGCGACGAGCAGTACTTC.

V and J are TRBV19 and TRBJ2-3, with 10 bases lining up with TRBD2. The CDR3 length is 19 residues. Germline loops: CDR1 LNHDA, CDR2 SQIVND (reference sequence). Trimming cost V 3 bases and J 1 base; bases outside gene matches: 13. The CDR3 DNA follows: TGTGCCAGTAGTATCAGACTAGCGGGCGGGCGTGTAGGCACAGATACGCAGTATTTT. As protein: CASSIRLAGGRVGTDTQYF.

The V call is TRBV5-4, the J call TRBJ1-3; D gene uncertain. CDR1 and CDR2 from the germline V gene are SGHNT and YYREEE (reference sequence). V was shortened by 3 bases and J by 0 bases, with 16 bases between the two germline ends. The CDR3 length is 17 residues. As DNA, the CDR3 is TGTGCCAGCAGCTCCGCAGCCGGTAGGAGCTCTGGAAACACCATATATTTT. Protein: CASSSAAGRSSGNTIYF.

The chain links TRBV2 to TRBJ1-5; D is unclear. Germline loops: CDR1 SNHLY, CDR2 FYNNEI. Trimming shortened V by 2 bases and J by 1 base, and 12 bases separated the two germline ends. The CDR3 is 16 residues long. The CDR3 reads CASSESTGMSNQPQHF. CDR3 DNA sequence: TGTGCCAGCAGTGAATCTACGGGGATGAGCAATCAGCCCCAGCATTTT.

This clone was observed a handful of times. The rearrangement joins TRBV4-1 to TRBJ2-1; a weak D match, TRBD2 (6 bases). This CDR3 region has 17 residues. The ends were cut back, 5 bases at V and 0 bases at J, with 17 bases in the middle. The V gene's germline CDR1 is MGHRA and CDR2 YSYEKL. CDR3 nucleotide sequence: TGCGCCAGCAGCTCCCGCGGCGGGCGGGGCTCCTACAATGAGCAGTTCTTC. Protein product: CASSSRGGRGSYNEQFF.